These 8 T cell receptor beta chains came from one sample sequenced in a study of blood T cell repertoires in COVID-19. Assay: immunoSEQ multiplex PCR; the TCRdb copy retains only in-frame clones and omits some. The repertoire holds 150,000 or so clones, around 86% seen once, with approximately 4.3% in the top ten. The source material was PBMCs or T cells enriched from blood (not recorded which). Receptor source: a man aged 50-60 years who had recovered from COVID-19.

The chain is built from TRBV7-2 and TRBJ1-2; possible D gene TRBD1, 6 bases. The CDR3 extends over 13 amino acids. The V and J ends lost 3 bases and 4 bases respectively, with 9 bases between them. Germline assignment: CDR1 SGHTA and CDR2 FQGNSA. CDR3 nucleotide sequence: TGTGCCAGCAGCTTGGGGGACACCTATGGCTACACCTTC. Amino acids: CASSLGDTYGYTF.

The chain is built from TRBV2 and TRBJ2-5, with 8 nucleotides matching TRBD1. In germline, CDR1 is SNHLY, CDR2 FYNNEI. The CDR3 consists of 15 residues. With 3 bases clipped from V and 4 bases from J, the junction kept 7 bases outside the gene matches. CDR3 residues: CASSDGAGGGETQYF. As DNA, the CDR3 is TGTGCCAGCAGTGATGGGGCAGGGGGCGGAGAGACCCAGTACTTC.

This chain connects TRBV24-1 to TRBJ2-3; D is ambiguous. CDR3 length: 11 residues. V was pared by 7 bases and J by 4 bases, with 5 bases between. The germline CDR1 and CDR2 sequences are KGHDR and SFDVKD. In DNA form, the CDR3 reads TGTGCCACCAGACAGTCAGATACGCAGTATTTT. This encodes CATRQSDTQYF.

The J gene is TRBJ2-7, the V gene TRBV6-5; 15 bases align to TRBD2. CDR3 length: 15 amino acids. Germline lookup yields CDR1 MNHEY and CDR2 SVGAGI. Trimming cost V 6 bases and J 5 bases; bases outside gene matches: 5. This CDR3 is CASSAGLAGGNEQYF. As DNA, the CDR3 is TGTGCCAGCAGCGCAGGACTAGCGGGAGGGAACGAGCAGTACTTC.

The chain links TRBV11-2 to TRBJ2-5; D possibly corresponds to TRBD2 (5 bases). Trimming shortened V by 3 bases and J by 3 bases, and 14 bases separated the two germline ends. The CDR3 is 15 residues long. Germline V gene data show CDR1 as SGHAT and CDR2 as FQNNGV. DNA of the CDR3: TGTGCCAGCAGCTTTATTGGTGCGGAGGAAGAGACCCAGTACTTC. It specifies CASSFIGAEEETQYF.

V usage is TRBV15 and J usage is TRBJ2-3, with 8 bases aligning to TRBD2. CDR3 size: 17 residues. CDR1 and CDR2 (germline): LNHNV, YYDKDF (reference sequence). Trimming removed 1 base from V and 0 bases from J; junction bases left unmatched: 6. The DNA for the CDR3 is TGTGCCACCAGCAGAGGACCAACTAGCGGTAGCACAGATACGCAGTATTTT. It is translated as CATSRGPTSGSTDTQYF.

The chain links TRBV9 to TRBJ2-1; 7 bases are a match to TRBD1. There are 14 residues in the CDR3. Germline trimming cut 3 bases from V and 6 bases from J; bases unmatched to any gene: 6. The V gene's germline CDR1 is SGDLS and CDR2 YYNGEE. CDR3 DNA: TGTGCCAGCAGCGCCAGACAGGGCTTCAATGAGCAGTTCTTC. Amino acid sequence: CASSARQGFNEQFF.

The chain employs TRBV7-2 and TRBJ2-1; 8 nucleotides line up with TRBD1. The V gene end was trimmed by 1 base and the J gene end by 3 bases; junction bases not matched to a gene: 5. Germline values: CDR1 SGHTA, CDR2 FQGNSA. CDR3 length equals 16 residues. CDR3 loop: CASSLGRGLSYNEQFF. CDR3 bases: TGTGCCAGCAGCTTAGGCAGGGGGCTCAGCTACAATGAGCAGTTCTTC. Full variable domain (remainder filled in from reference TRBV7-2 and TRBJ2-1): GAGVSQSPSNKVTEKGKDVELRCDPISGHTALYWYRQSLGQGLEFLIYFQGNSAPDKSGLPSDRFSAERTGGSVSTLTIQRTQQEDSAVYLCASSLGRGLSYNEQFFGPGTRLTVL.